This is a list of T cell receptor beta chains from one sample in a study of blood T cell repertoires in COVID-19. Clones were sequenced by immunoSEQ multiplex PCR, and TCRdb holds only the in-frame ones, with some missing. Of some 160,000 clones listed, approximately 90% are singletons. The sample was PBMCs or T cells enriched from blood (not recorded which). These receptors were collected from a woman between 45 and 60 years old who had recovered from COVID-19. Both conserved end residues are part of each CDR3. D genes are given only for firm matches. Size tells how often a clone was seen (once, few, many) or the class of an expanded clone, and some rows leave it out.

D gene,J gene,clone size,V gene,CDR3 protein,CDR3 DNA
NA,TRBJ1-4,NA,TRBV4-1,CASSLRSSRGPTNEKLFF,TGCGCCAGCAGCCTAAGATCTAGCAGGGGCCCGACTAATGAAAAACTGTTTTTT
TRBD2,TRBJ2-3,NA,TRBV11-3,CASSLGGGVTDTQYF,TGTGCCAGCAGCTTAGGCGGGGGGGTCACAGATACGCAGTATTTT
NA,TRBJ2-7,once,TRBV15,CATGAPSYEQYF,TGTGCCACCGGGGCCCCTTCCTACGAGCAGTACTTC
TRBD1,TRBJ2-3,NA,TRBV7-9,CASSSATGVTDTQYF,TGTGCCAGCAGCTCCGCGACAGGGGTAACAGATACGCAGTATTTT
NA,TRBJ1-5,NA,TRBV20-1,CSASPAAGLNQPQHF,TGCAGTGCTAGTCCGGCCGCAGGCCTCAATCAGCCCCAGCATTTT
NA,TRBJ2-1,NA,TRBV18,CASSLLNRELSYNEQFF,TGTGCCAGCTCACTATTAAACAGGGAATTATCCTACAATGAGCAGTTCTTC
NA,TRBJ1-1,NA,TRBV7-2,CASSLGHLAGEAFF,TGTGCCAGCAGCTTAGGACACCTGGCTGGTGAAGCTTTCTTT
NA,TRBJ2-3,once,TRBV15,CATSRDRAGSDTQYF,TGTGCCACCAGCAGAGATCGGGCGGGGTCAGATACGCAGTATTTT
NA,TRBJ2-7,NA,TRBV6-5,CASSYVGGGSYEQYF,TGTGCCAGCAGTTACGTGGGGGGTGGCTCCTACGAGCAGTACTTC
TRBD1,TRBJ2-7,NA,TRBV7-6,CASSTTGSSSYEQYF,TGTGCCAGCAGCACGACAGGGAGTAGCTCCTACGAGCAGTACTTC
TRBD1,TRBJ1-3,NA,TRBV5-1,CASSQGGHSGNTIYF,TGCGCCAGCAGCCAAGGGGGCCACTCTGGAAACACCATATATTTT
NA,TRBJ1-6,NA,TRBV19,CASSYSGGGANSPLHF,TGTGCCAGTAGTTACAGCGGGGGGGGCGCAAATTCACCCCTCCACTTT
TRBD2,TRBJ2-7,once,TRBV14,CASSPLGGEQYF,TGTGCCAGCAGCCCCCTGGGGGGGGAGCAGTACTTC
NA,TRBJ2-6,NA,TRBV4-3,CASSLVGGRANVLTF,TGCGCCAGCAGCCTCGTAGGGGGAAGGGCCAACGTCCTGACTTTC
NA,TRBJ2-3,NA,TRBV18,CASSPAAGGTDTQYF,TGTGCCAGCTCACCCGCCGCCGGGGGCACAGATACGCAGTATTTT
NA,TRBJ2-2,NA,TRBV21-1,CASSAGPYTGEAAGELFF,TGTGCCAGCAGTGCAGGCCCTTATACAGGGGAAGCGGCCGGGGAGCTGTTTTTT